This passage covers 10 T cell receptor beta chains from one sample sequenced in a study of T cells in Graves' hyperthyroidism and ophthalmopathy. Amplification of TCR beta CDR3 regions used RNA as the template. The primer set for the first-round RT-PCR of the TCR CDR3 was HTBI. TCRdb redid the calling of the multiplex PCR reads with MiXCR, one entry per CDR3 protein. The sample yields around 620,000 distinct CDR3 sequences, 35% to 55% seen once. Material for sequencing was peripheral blood or thyroid tissue (not recorded which). These receptors were obtained from an adult woman with Graves' disease, either hyperthyroidism or ophthalmopathy (not recorded which).

The rearrangement joins TRBV7-2 to TRBJ1-1, with D perhaps TRBD1 (5 bases). The V gene lost 5 bases and the J gene lost 4 bases, with 20 bases spanning the gap. CDR3 size: 16 residues. Germline assignment: CDR1 SGHTA and CDR2 FQGNSA. The CDR3 loop reads CASSRTGLRGGTEAFF. The CDR3 bases are TGTGCCAGCAGCCGAACGGGACTGAGGGGCGGCACTGAAGCTTTCTTT. The variable domain in full, completed from reference TRBV7-2 and TRBJ1-1, reads GAGVSQSPSNKVTEKGKDVELRCDPISGHTALYWYRQSLGQGLEFLIYFQGNSAPDKSGLPSDRFSAERTGGSVSTLTIQRTQQEDSAVYLCASSRTGLRGGTEAFFGQGTRLTVV.

This clonotype was seen a handful of times. This sequence joins TRBV7-9 and TRBJ2-5, with D perhaps assigned TRBD1 or TRBD2 (5 bases each). The CDR3 length is 14 residues. CDR1 and CDR2 (germline): SEHNR, FQNEAQ (reference sequence). Trimming took off 3 bases at V and 5 bases at J, with 13 bases between the two ends. CDR3 region: CASSLRAAGETQYF. Written as DNA, the CDR3 is TGTGCCAGCAGCTTGCGGGCAGCAGGGGAGACCCAGTACTTC.

The V gene is TRBV20-1, the J gene TRBJ2-7, with 8 nucleotides matching TRBD1. In germline, CDR1 is DFQATT, CDR2 SNEGSKA (reference sequence). The length of the CDR3 is 14 residues. Unmatched junction bases numbered 8, after V lost 2 bases and J lost 5 bases. For the CDR3, the DNA is TGCAGTGCTAGAAGGACAGGGAATCGTCACGAGCAGTACTTC. Amino acid sequence: CSARRTGNRHEQYF.

This clonotype was observed at least ten times. This chain links TRBV2 with TRBJ2-7; D not certain. This CDR3 contains 15 residues. Germline V CDR1 and CDR2: SNHLY, FYNNEI. Trimming removed 2 bases at V and 6 bases at J, with 17 bases between. The CDR3 DNA is TGTGCCAGCAGTGAAACAAGACCCGCCGCAGGCGAGCAGTACTTC. This sequence encodes CASSETRPAAGEQYF.

This clonotype was recorded at least ten times. The chain carries TRBV20-1 and TRBJ1-5; D remains unclear. Trimming left V 0 bases short and J 0 bases short, with 12 bases between. The CDR3 extends over 16 amino acids. Germline V CDR1 and CDR2: DFQATT, SNEGSKA (reference sequence). The CDR3 bases are TGCAGTGCTAGAGATACGACCGTTAATAGCAATCAGCCCCAGCATTTT. It codes for CSARDTTVNSNQPQHF.

V usage is TRBV10-3 and J usage is TRBJ2-5; TRBD2 matches 11 bases. J gave up 5 bases and V 5 bases, and 25 bases lay outside the gene matches. This CDR3 has 21 residues. Germline values: CDR1 ENHRY, CDR2 SYGVKD. This CDR3 reads CAISQMTSGNTGEGMMETQYF. In DNA form, the CDR3 reads TGTGCCATCAGTCAAATGACTAGCGGGAACACCGGGGAGGGGATGATGGAGACCCAGTACTTC.

The rearrangement links TRBV5-1 to TRBJ2-7; D not resolved. Trimming removed 0 bases at V and 9 bases at J, with 7 bases between. The CDR3 covers 11 residues. The germline V gene has CDR1 SGHRS and CDR2 YFSETQ. CDR3 DNA: TGCGCCAGCAGCTTGGGCGACGGGCAGTACTTC. This translates into CASSLGDGQYF.

In this sample, this clonotype turned up many times. This chain uses TRBV7-2 with TRBJ1-6; 7 bases map to TRBD1. The germline V gene encodes CDR1 SGHTA and CDR2 FQGNSA. The CDR3 extends over 14 amino acids. V dropped 4 bases and J dropped 8; count of bases not matched to a gene: 5. CDR3 region: CASSSPTGYSPLHF. The CDR3 DNA reads as TGTGCCAGCAGCTCTCCGACAGGGTATTCACCCCTCCACTTT.

This clonotype was seen at least ten times. The chain carries TRBV4-1 and TRBJ1-5; TRBD1 is a possible D gene (6 bases). CDR1 is MGHRA, CDR2 YSYEKL, per germline. CDR3 length equals 16 residues. Trimming pared 1 base from V and 4 bases from J, leaving 14 bases between. Here the CDR3 DNA reads TGCGCCAGCAGCCAAGGCATGACAGGCCGAAATCAGCCCCAGCATTTT. It translates to CASSQGMTGRNQPQHF.

This sequence joins TRBV2 and TRBJ1-4; maybe TRBD1 (5 bases). The CDR3 runs to 15 residues. Trimming pared 4 bases from V and 10 bases from J, leaving 19 bases between. Germline V lookup: CDR1 SNHLY, CDR2 FYNNEI. In DNA form, the CDR3 reads TGTGCCAGCAGTGGTGGGGGGACCGCCATCCTAAAACTGTTTTTT. Translated, it gives CASSGGGTAILKLFF.